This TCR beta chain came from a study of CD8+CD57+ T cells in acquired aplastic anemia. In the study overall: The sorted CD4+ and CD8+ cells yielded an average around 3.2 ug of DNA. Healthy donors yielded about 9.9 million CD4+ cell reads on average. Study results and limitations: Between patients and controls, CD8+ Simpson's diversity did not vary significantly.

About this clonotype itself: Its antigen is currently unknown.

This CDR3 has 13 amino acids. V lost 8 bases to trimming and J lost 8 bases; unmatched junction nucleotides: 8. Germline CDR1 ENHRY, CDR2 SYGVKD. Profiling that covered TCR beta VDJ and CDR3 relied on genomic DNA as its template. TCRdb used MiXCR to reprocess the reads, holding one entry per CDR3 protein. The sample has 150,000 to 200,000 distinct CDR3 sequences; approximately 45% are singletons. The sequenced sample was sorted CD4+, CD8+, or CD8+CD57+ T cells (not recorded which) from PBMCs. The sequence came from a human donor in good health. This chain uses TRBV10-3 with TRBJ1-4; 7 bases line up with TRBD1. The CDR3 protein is CAIQHDRAEKLFF. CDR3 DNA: TGTGCCATCCAACATGACAGGGCCGAAAAACTGTTTTTT.